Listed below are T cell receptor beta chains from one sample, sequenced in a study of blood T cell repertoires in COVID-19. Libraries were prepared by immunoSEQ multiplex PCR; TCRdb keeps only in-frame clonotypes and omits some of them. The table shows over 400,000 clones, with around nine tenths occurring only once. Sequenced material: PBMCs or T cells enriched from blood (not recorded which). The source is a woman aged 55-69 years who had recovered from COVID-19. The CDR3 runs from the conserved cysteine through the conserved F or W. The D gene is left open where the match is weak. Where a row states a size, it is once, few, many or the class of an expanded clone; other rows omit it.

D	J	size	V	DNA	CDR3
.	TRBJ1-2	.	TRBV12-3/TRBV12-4	TGTGCCAGCAGCGACGACAGGACCTATGGCTACACCTTC	CASSDDRTYGYTF
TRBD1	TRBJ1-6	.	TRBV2	TGTGCCAGCAGTGAAGAGGACAGGGGTTATTCACCCCTCCACTTT	CASSEEDRGYSPLHF
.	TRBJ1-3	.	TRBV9	TGTGCCAGCAGCGTAGCCTCTAGCAACACCATATATTTT	CASSVASSNTIYF
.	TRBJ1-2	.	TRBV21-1	TGTGCCAGCAGCCACCAGGAGGGGCTCTCTAACTATGGCTACACCTTC	CASSHQEGLSNYGYTF
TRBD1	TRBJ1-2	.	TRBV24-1	TGTGCCACCAGTTCCGGGACAGGGCGAGGCTACACCTTC	CATSSGTGRGYTF
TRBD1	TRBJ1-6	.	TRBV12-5	TGTGCTAGTGGTACCGGGACAGACAATAATTCACCCCTCCACTTT	CASGTGTDNNSPLHF
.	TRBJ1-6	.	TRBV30	TGTGCCTGGAGTGTACTAAGAGATTCACCCCTCCACTTT	CAWSVLRDSPLHF
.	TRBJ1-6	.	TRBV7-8	TGTGCCAGCAGCTTAGAGGGCAGGGCTGTATATTCACCCCTCCACTTT	CASSLEGRAVYSPLHF
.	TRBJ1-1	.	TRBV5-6	TGTGCCAGCAGCTTATTTAGGAGTGAAGCTTTCTTT	CASSLFRSEAFF
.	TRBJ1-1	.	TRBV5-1	TGCGCCAGCAGCTTGCTACAGAGAAGCCCTGAAGCTTTCTTT	CASSLLQRSPEAFF
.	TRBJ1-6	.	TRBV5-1	TGCGCCAGCAGCTTGGACAGCCAACCCAATTCACCCCTCCACTTT	CASSLDSQPNSPLHF
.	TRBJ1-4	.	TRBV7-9	TGTGCCAGCAGCTTAGGGGCGCAGGGGTATGAAAAACTGTTTTTT	CASSLGAQGYEKLFF
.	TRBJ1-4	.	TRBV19	TGTGCCAGTAGTCCGCAGGGTTTAGGGGAAAAACTGTTTTTT	CASSPQGLGEKLFF
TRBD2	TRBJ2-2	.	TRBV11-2	TGTGCCAGCAGGCCCGGGACTAGCAGACGCGGGGAGCTGTTTTTT	CASRPGTSRRGELFF
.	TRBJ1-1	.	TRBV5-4	TGTGCCAGCAGCGCGCCGAACACTGAAGCTTTCTTT	CASSAPNTEAFF
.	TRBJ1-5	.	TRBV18	TGTGCCAGCTCAGAGGGTCCCTATAGCAATCAGCCCCAGCATTTT	CASSEGPYSNQPQHF
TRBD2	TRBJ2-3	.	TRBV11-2	TGTGCCAGCAGCTCATACTCCTCTCTGAGCGGGGGTGGCACAGATACGCAGTATTTT	CASSSYSSLSGGGTDTQYF
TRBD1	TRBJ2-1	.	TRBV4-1	TGCGCCAGCAGCCGGGGACAGGGCTTTTACAATGAGCAGTTCTTC	CASSRGQGFYNEQFF
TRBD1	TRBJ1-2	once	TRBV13	TGTGCCAGCAGCTTAGGCCCAACCGGGACAGGCCGTGCCTATGGCTACACCTTC	CASSLGPTGTGRAYGYTF
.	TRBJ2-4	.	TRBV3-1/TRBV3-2	TGTGCCAGCAGCCAAGATCAACCGGGATCCCTAGCCAAAAACATTCAGTACTTC	CASSQDQPGSLAKNIQYF
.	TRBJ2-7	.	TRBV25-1	TGTGCCAGCAGTGAATTAGGGGGGGCAGACGAGCAGTACTTC	CASSELGGADEQYF
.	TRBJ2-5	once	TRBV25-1	TGTGCCAGCAGTGATGTACTAGGTGGGGAGACCCAGTACTTC	CASSDVLGGETQYF
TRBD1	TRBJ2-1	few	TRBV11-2	TGTGCCAGCAGTCTGGGGGCGACAGGGAAGCAGTTCTTC	CASSLGATGKQFF
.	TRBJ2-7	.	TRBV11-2	TGTGCCAGCAGGCACCTACAGGTCTACGAGCAGTACTTC	CASRHLQVYEQYF
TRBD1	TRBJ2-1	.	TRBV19	TGTGCCAGTAGTGGCGATCCTGGACAGGGGAACTACAATGAGCAGTTCTTC	CASSGDPGQGNYNEQFF
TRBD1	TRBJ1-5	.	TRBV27	TGTGCCAGCAGTTACAGGGGTCCCAATCAGCCCCAGCATTTT	CASSYRGPNQPQHF
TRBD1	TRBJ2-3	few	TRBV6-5	TGTGCCAGCAGACCGACCCGGACAGGGCGCAATACGCAGTATTTT	CASRPTRTGRNTQYF
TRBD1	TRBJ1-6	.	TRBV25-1	TGTGCCAGCAGTGAGGAACAGGGGGGGAATTCACCCCTCCACTTT	CASSEEQGGNSPLHF
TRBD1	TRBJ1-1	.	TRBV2	TGTGCCAGCATCGGGACAGCGCTAAGGAACACTGAAGCTTTCTTT	CASIGTALRNTEAFF
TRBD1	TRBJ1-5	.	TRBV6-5	TGTGCCAGCAGTTACGGCAGGGGGCAGGGTCAGCCCCAGCATTTT	CASSYGRGQGQPQHF
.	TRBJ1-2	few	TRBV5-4	TGTGCCAGCAGCTTGAACGGGAACTATGGCTACACCTTC	CASSLNGNYGYTF
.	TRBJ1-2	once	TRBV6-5	TGTGCCAGCAGTTCCCTCGGACTAGGGGGCTACACCTTC	CASSSLGLGGYTF
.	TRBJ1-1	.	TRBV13	TGTGCCAGCAGCTTAGGAACAGGGACCACTGAAGCTTTCTTT	CASSLGTGTTEAFF
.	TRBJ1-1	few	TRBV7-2	TGTGCCAGCAGCTTGACAACGGTAACTGAAGCTTTCTTT	CASSLTTVTEAFF
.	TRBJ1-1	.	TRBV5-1	TGCGCCAGCAGCTTGGTTCACAGTAGCACTGAAGCTTTCTTT	CASSLVHSSTEAFF
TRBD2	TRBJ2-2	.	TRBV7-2	TGTGCCAGCAGCATCCAGCGGGGGGGCAGCACCGGGGAGCTGTTTTTT	CASSIQRGGSTGELFF
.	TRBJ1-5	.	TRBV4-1	TGCGCCAGCAGCCAAGTGCAGAGCAATCAGCCCCAGCATTTT	CASSQVQSNQPQHF
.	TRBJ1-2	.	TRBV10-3	TGTGCCATCAGCCTCGTTCAGAGGGAGTATGGCTACACCTTC	CAISLVQREYGYTF
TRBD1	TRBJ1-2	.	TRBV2	TGTGCCAGCAGACCCGGACAGGGGATTTATGGCTACACCTTC	CASRPGQGIYGYTF
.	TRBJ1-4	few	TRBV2	TGTGCCAGCAGTGGAGGCCGTGGTATAGACCGTGAAAAACTGTTTTTT	CASSGGRGIDREKLFF
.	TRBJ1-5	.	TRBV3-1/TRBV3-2	TGTGCCAGCAGCTACGGGGGGAATCAGCCCCAGCATTTT	CASSYGGNQPQHF
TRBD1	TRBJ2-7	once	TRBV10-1	TGCGCCAGCAGTGACCCCGGGACAGCAACCTACGAGCAGTACTTC	CASSDPGTATYEQYF
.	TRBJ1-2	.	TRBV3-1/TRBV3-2	TGTGCCAGCAGCCAGGGGGCCGGAGGCGATGGCTACACCTTC	CASSQGAGGDGYTF
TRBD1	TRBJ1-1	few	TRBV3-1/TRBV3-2	TGTGCCAGCAGACGACAGGGGGTTAGCACTGAAGCTTTCTTT	CASRRQGVSTEAFF
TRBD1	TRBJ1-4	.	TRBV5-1	TGCGCCAGCAGCCTTTCCCCCGGGACAGGGAGTGAAAAACTGTTTTTT	CASSLSPGTGSEKLFF
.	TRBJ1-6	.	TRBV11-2	TGTGCCAGCAGCTTAGATCAGCAGTCTAGGAATTCACCCCTCCACTTT	CASSLDQQSRNSPLHF
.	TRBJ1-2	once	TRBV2	TGTGCCAGCAGCGGTACAGGGCTAGGGAGCTATGGCTACACCTTC	CASSGTGLGSYGYTF
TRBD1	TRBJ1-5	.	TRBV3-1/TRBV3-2	TGTGCCAGCAGTCCGACAGGGGGCGGTAGCAATCAGCCCCAGCATTTT	CASSPTGGGSNQPQHF